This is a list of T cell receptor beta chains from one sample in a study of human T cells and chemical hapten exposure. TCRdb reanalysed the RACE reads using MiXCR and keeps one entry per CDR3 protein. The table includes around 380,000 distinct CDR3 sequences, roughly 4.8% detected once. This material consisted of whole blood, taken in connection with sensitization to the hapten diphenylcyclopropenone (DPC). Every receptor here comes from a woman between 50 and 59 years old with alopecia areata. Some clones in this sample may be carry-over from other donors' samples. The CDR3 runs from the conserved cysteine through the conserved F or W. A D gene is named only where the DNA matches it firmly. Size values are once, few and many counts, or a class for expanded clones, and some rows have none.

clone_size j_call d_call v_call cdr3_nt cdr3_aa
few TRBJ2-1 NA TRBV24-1 TGTGCCACCAGTGATTTGTTGCAGGATGAGCAGTTCTTC CATSDLLQDEQFF
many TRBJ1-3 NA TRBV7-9 TGTGCCAGCAGCCGTGACTCGCGCTCTGGAAACACCATATATTTT CASSRDSRSGNTIYF
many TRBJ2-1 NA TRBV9 TGTGCCAGCAGCGTATCTTGGGGAGAGCAGTTCTTC CASSVSWGEQFF
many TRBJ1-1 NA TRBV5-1 TGCGCCAGCAGCCCCAGGATTTCCAACACTGAAGCTTTCTTT CASSPRISNTEAFF
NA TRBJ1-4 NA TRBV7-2 TGTGCCAGCAGCTCCCCCCCGGGGGCTGTAAGTGAAAAACTGTTTTTT CASSSPPGAVSEKLFF
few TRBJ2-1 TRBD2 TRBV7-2 TGTGCCAGCAGCTTAGGATCCGGGACTAGCGGGGGCTCGAGCTCCTACAATGAGCAGTTCTTC CASSLGSGTSGGSSSYNEQFF
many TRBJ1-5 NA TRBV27 TGTGCCAGCCGGGATGGGGGGGCTCCCAATCAGCCCCAGCATTTT CASRDGGAPNQPQHF
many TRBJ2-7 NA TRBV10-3 TGTGCCATCAGTGAGTCCCAGAACCACTACGAGCAGTACTTC CAISESQNHYEQYF
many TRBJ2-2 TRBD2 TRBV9 TGTGCCAGCAGCGAGGATCCAGCGGGGGGGCCTCGAACCGGGGAGCTGTTTTTT CASSEDPAGGPRTGELFF
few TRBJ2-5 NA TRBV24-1 TGTGCCACCAGTGATTTGAAGTACGAAGACTACCAAGAGACCCAGTACTTC CATSDLKYEDYQETQYF
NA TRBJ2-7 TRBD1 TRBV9 TGTGCCAGCAGCGTAGACAGGGGACGGAGAAGCGAGCAGTACTTC CASSVDRGRRSEQYF
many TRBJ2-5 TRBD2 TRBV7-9 TGTGCCAGCAGCGGTGGACTAGCGGGAAAAGAGACCCAGTACTTC CASSGGLAGKETQYF
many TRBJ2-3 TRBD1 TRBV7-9 TGTGCCAGCAGCCCTGGTCCGGGACAGGGCATCACAGATACGCAGTATTTT CASSPGPGQGITDTQYF
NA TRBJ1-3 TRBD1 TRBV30 TGTGCCTGGAGTACGGGGGACAGGGCGAACACCATATATTTT CAWSTGDRANTIYF
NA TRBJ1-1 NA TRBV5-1 TGCGCCAGCAGCTTCACCCCCGAGAAGGGAACTGAAGCTTTCTTT CASSFTPEKGTEAFF
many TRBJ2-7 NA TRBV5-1 TGCGCCAGCAGCTTGGGCGGCGACAGTCAGTACTTC CASSLGGDSQYF
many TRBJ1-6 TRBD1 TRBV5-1 TGCGCCAGCAGCCTGGGGGACAGCGAACCCCTCCACTTT CASSLGDSEPLHF
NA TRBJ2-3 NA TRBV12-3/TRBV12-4 TGTGCCAGCAGCAGGGACTCCCTTGAAGCGCAGTATTTT CASSRDSLEAQYF
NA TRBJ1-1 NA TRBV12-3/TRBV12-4 TGTGCCAGCAGTTTAGCGCTAAATCTCGATACCATGAACACTGAAGCTTTCTTT CASSLALNLDTMNTEAFF
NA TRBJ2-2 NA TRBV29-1 TGCAGCGTTGAATCACGTGAGAACACCGGGGAGCTGTTTTTT CSVESRENTGELFF
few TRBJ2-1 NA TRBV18 TGTGCCAGCTCACCGCTAAGCGGGCTCTCCTACAATGAGCAGTTCTTC CASSPLSGLSYNEQFF
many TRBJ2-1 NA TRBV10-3 TGTGCCATCAGTGATTCGGGGCCCCTAGAGCAGTTCTTC CAISDSGPLEQFF
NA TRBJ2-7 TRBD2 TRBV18 TGTGCCAGCTCACCGGGTCAGCGGGGGGGCCGCGGCGAGCAGTACTTC CASSPGQRGGRGEQYF
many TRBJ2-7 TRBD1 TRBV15 TGTGCCACCAGTACCACGGGACAGGGGATAAACGAGCAGTACTTC CATSTTGQGINEQYF
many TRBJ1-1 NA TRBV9 TGTGCCAGCAGCGTAGGTGACACTGAAGCTTTCTTT CASSVGDTEAFF
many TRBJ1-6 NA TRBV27 TGTGCCAGCAGTTTAGTCGGAGGATTAAATTCACCCCTCCACTTT CASSLVGGLNSPLHF
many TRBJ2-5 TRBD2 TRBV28 TGTGCCAGCAGTTCCTACGGGGGAGGGGAAGAGACCCAGTACTTC CASSSYGGGEETQYF
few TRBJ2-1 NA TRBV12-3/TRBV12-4 TGTGCCAGCAGTGCTATAGCGGCTGAGCAGTTCTTC CASSAIAAEQFF
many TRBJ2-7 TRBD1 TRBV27 TGTGCCAGCTCCACAGGGGGCGAGCAGTACTTC CASSTGGEQYF
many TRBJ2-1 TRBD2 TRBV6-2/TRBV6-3 TGTGCCAGCAGGGGACTAGGGTCCTACAATGAGCAGTTCTTC CASRGLGSYNEQFF
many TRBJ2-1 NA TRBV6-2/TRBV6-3 TGTGCCAGCAGGAAACTAGTCCTCTCCTACAATGAGCAGTTCTTC CASRKLVLSYNEQFF
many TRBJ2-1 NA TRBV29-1 TGCAGCGTCCCAGGACAGCAGGAGAATGAGCAGTTCTTC CSVPGQQENEQFF
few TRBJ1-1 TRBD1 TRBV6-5 TGTGCCAGCACCTTCCCGGGACAGGGACGAAAAGCTTTCTTT CASTFPGQGRKAFF
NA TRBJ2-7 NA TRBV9 TGTGCCAGCAGCGTGGGGAGCGAGGACTACGAGCAGTACTTC CASSVGSEDYEQYF
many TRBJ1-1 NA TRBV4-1 TGCGCCAGCAGCCTAACGACAGCGGGCAACACTGAAGCTTTCTTT CASSLTTAGNTEAFF
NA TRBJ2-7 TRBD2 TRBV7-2 TGTGCCAACAGCTTAGGACTAGCGGGGACCTACGAGCAGTACTTC CANSLGLAGTYEQYF
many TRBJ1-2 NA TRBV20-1 TGCAGTGCTAGAGATTCGGCAGGTCTTAACTATGGCTACACCTTC CSARDSAGLNYGYTF
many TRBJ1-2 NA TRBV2 TGTGCCAGCAGTGGGGATGATCGGGGAGGAGACTATGGCTACACCTTC CASSGDDRGGDYGYTF
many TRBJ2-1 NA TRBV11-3 TGTGCCAGCAGCCCCGGGACAAAATACAATGAGCAGTTCTTC CASSPGTKYNEQFF
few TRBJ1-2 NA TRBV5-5 TGTGCCAGCAGCTTGGATTCGGCAAACTATGGCTACACCTTC CASSLDSANYGYTF